This T cell receptor beta chain emerged from a study of cytomegalovirus exposure and HLA in healthy donors. On the study more broadly: Of several hundred genotyped donors, roughly 81% grouped in the Caucasian-associated ancestry cluster. Study results and caveats: Through in vitro validation, three CMV-associated chains were shown to be specific for CMV antigens. Earlier analysis found most TCR beta V segments productive about 90% or about 30% of the time. After further analysis at a later stage, roughly 16,000 TCR beta sequences were associated with HLA alleles at 0.05 false discovery rate.

V lost 5 bases, J lost 3 bases, and 23 bases lay in between. CDR1 is SGHTA, CDR2 FQGNSA, per germline. The CDR3 is 17 residues long. 60 Vbeta and 13 Jbeta primers were used in PCR. Some clones are missing from TCRdb's copy, which holds only in-frame ones; the method was immunoSEQ multiplex PCR. In the table there are some 170,000 clones, 75% of which are singletons. As for this clone: The target antigen is unknown.

Sequenced material: PBMCs. This TCR came from a male donor in good health and CMV-seronegative. The J gene is TRBJ2-7, the V gene TRBV7-2; D is possibly TRBD1 (5 bases). The DNA of the CDR3 is TGTGCCAGCAGCCTACAGGCAGGCTCCTATTCCCACTACGAGCAGTACTTC. Its translation is CASSLQAGSYSHYEQYF.